A selection of T cell receptor beta chains follows, all from one sample in a study of cytomegalovirus exposure and HLA in healthy donors. Some clones are missing from TCRdb's copy, which holds only in-frame ones; the method was immunoSEQ multiplex PCR. The sample lists 100,000 to 120,000 clones, 86% occurring once. Source material: PBMCs. The source of these receptors is a young woman in good health and CMV-seropositive. The CDR3 runs from the conserved cysteine through the conserved F or W. The D gene is left open where the match is weak. Some rows have no size entry. The others give once, few or many, or a class for an expanded clone.

>TRBJ1-4|.|.|TRBV28
TGTGCCAGCAGTTTATTTCAGGGAACTAATGAAAAACTGTTTTTT
CASSLFQGTNEKLFF
>TRBJ2-7|TRBD2|once|TRBV29-1
TGCAGCGTTGAAGGATCCCCCGGACTAGCGGGGACCTACGAGCAGTACTTC
CSVEGSPGLAGTYEQYF
>TRBJ2-5|TRBD2|.|TRBV7-9
TGTGCCAGCAGCTTTAGCGGGGTACAAGAGACCCAGTACTTC
CASSFSGVQETQYF
>TRBJ2-7|TRBD2|.|TRBV6-1
TGTGCCAGCAGTGATGGACTAGCGGGGCGCTACGAGCAGTACTTC
CASSDGLAGRYEQYF
>TRBJ2-5|TRBD1|.|TRBV4-1
TGCGCCAGCAGCCACTGGACAGGGGAAGAGACCCAGTACTTC
CASSHWTGEETQYF
>TRBJ1-5|TRBD1|.|TRBV6-1
TGTGCCAGCAGTGGGGGACAGGGGTCTCAGCCCCAGCATTTT
CASSGGQGSQPQHF
>TRBJ2-2|.|.|TRBV7-8
TGTGCCAGCAGCCCGGGACAAGCGAACACCGGGGAGCTGTTTTTT
CASSPGQANTGELFF
>TRBJ1-1|TRBD1|.|TRBV11-3
TGTGCCAGCAGGACCCTGCAGGGGGCCAGTGAAGCTTTCTTT
CASRTLQGASEAFF
>TRBJ1-2|.|once|TRBV10-3
TGTGCCATCGGGACTGCCGGCGGCTACACCTTC
CAIGTAGGYTF
>TRBJ1-2|TRBD1|.|TRBV5-6
TGTGCCAGCAGCCTCAAGGGGACAGGGGGCCTAGGCTATGGCTACACCTTC
CASSLKGTGGLGYGYTF
>TRBJ2-1|.|.|TRBV29-1
TGCAGCGTTGAAGATCTTATGCAGGGATTTGACAATGAGCAGTTCTTC
CSVEDLMQGFDNEQFF
>TRBJ2-3|.|.|TRBV2
TGTGCCAGCAGTCTGGACAGCCTGGGAGCAGATACGCAGTATTTT
CASSLDSLGADTQYF
>TRBJ1-1|.|.|TRBV14
TGTGCCAGCAGCCCCGGGGGGGGGCTTAACACTGAAGCTTTCTTT
CASSPGGGLNTEAFF
>TRBJ2-2|TRBD1|.|TRBV5-8
TGTGCCAGCAGCTGGGCCATGGGACAGGGGAACACCGGGGAGCTGTTTTTT
CASSWAMGQGNTGELFF
>TRBJ2-7|TRBD2|.|TRBV28
TGTGCCAGCAGCGGGACTAGCGGGAGAATCTACGAGCAGTACTTC
CASSGTSGRIYEQYF
>TRBJ1-2|.|.|TRBV29-1
TGCAGCGTTGAGGACGGGGCTAACTATGGCTACACCTTC
CSVEDGANYGYTF
>TRBJ2-1|TRBD2|.|TRBV2
TGTGCCAGCCGGGAGGGCCCATCCAATGAGCAGTTCTTC
CASREGPSNEQFF
>TRBJ1-6|.|few|TRBV5-1
TGCGCCAGCAGCTTGGTGGACAGAAATAATTCACCCCTCCACTTT
CASSLVDRNNSPLHF
>TRBJ2-1|TRBD1|.|TRBV7-9
TGTGCCAGCAGCTCGGGACAGGGGGGTTTCAATGAGCAGTTCTTC
CASSSGQGGFNEQFF
>TRBJ2-3|.|.|TRBV6-5
TGTGCCAGCGTGGGGCTTAGCACAGATACGCAGTATTTT
CASVGLSTDTQYF